This T cell receptor (beta chain) comes out of a study of metastatic and nonmetastatic thyroid tumors. Trimming at V came to 1 base and at J to 2 bases, leaving 6 bases not matched to a gene. Looked up from germline, CDR1 is KGHSH and CDR2 is LQKENI. The CDR3 consists of 18 residues. Notes on the study in general: It was reported that TCR beta diversity was significantly higher in malignant thyroid tumors than benign nodules, in blood and tumor.

Every patient underwent thyroid surgery untreated. TCRdb recomputed clones from the PCR reads via MiXCR. The sample holds about 35,000 clones, 25% to 30% seen once. This clone appeared many times. The target antigen is unknown. Sequenced: blood. V and J are TRBV18 and TRBJ2-3; 13 bases map to TRBD2. The clonotype originates from a female donor with papillary thyroid cancer or a benign thyroid nodule (not recorded which). Some clones in this sample may be carry-over from other donors' samples. CDR3 sequence (DNA): TGTGCCAGCTCACCACGAAACGGACTAGCGGGAGCCACAGATACGCAGTATTTT. It specifies CASSPRNGLAGATDTQYF. Variable domain in full (rest from reference TRBV18 and TRBJ2-3): NAGVMQNPRHLVRRRGQEARLRCSPMKGHSHVYWYRQLPEEGLKFMVYLQKENIIDESGMPKERFSAEFPKEGPSILRIQQVVRGDSAAYFCASSPRNGLAGATDTQYFGPGTRLTVL.